The entry below gives a single TCR beta chain sequence along with its context. The data were produced by immunoSEQ multiplex PCR, yet TCRdb's version contains in-frame clones alone and is incomplete. This table has approximately 100,000 clones, 75% to 95% appearing once. This sample was taken from a study of T cell changes during pregnancy in multiple sclerosis. This TCR was sampled from a female donor with multiple sclerosis, enrolled in a pregnancy study. The source was peripheral blood, collected in the second trimester of pregnancy.

The DNA of the CDR3 is TGTGCCAGCAGCCCGAGAGTAGATGGAAACACCATATATTTT. This codes for CASSPRVDGNTIYF. The chain is built from TRBV5-5 and TRBJ1-3; D is ambiguous. The CDR3 is 14 residues long. Per germline, CDR1 SGHKS and CDR2 YYEKEE (reference sequence). Trimming removed 4 bases at V and 3 bases at J, with 11 bases between.